These T cell receptor beta chains were read from a single sample in a study of blood T cell repertoires in COVID-19. Profiling relied on immunoSEQ multiplex PCR, and the TCRdb table lists in-frame clones only, not all of them. The sample yields about 480,000 clones, roughly 90% seen once. Sequencing input: PBMCs or T cells enriched from blood (not recorded which). The receptors were sampled from a woman between 40 and 55 years old who had recovered from COVID-19. Each CDR3 is given with its conserved first and last residue. Each record gives: CDR3 DNA, CDR3 protein, clone size, D gene, V gene, J gene. The D gene is left open where the match is weak. Clone size appears in some rows only: once, few, many, or a class for an expanded clone.

TGTGCCAGTAGCTCTCCCGGGACTCAAAAAAATCAGCCCCAGCATTTT	CASSSPGTQKNQPQHF	-	-	TRBV19	TRBJ1-5
TGTGCCAGCAGACTCCGGGGGGCTGGGGATGGCTACACCTTC	CASRLRGAGDGYTF	-	-	TRBV6-6	TRBJ1-2
TGCGCCAGCAGCGCCGTCGGGGCGGGGGATTACGAGCAGTACTTC	CASSAVGAGDYEQYF	-	TRBD2	TRBV4-1	TRBJ2-7
TGTGCCAGCAGCTCTGAGACCCAGTACTTC	CASSSETQYF	once	-	TRBV5-5	TRBJ2-5
TGTGCCAGCAGCTGGGGGACAGCTCGAGAGACCCAGTACTTC	CASSWGTARETQYF	few	TRBD1	TRBV5-4	TRBJ2-5
TGTGCCAGCAGCTTAGAAGGCAGGAATAATTCACCCCTCCACTTT	CASSLEGRNNSPLHF	-	-	TRBV7-8	TRBJ1-6
TGTGCCAGCAGCCAAGAAGTAGCGGAGTCCTACGAGCAGTACTTC	CASSQEVAESYEQYF	-	-	TRBV3-1/TRBV3-2	TRBJ2-7
TGCGCCAGCAGTCACCGGACAGGGGGAGCTTTCTTT	CASSHRTGGAFF	-	TRBD1	TRBV23-1	TRBJ1-1
TGTGCCAGTGGGGGACTGACAGAAGAGACCCAGTACTTC	CASGGLTEETQYF	-	-	TRBV19	TRBJ2-5
TGTGCCAGCAGCTTGGCCCCAGGGGACCAGCCCCAGCATTTT	CASSLAPGDQPQHF	once	-	TRBV5-4	TRBJ1-5
TGTGCCAGCAGCTTGCGGGGGACCCAGTACTTC	CASSLRGTQYF	-	-	TRBV5-6	TRBJ2-5
TGCAGCGTTACTAGTACAGGGGGGGGCTCCTACGAGCAGTACTTC	CSVTSTGGGSYEQYF	-	-	TRBV29-1	TRBJ2-7
TGTGCCAGCAGCCTCTCGGGTGGGGACTCGGAGTTCTTC	CASSLSGGDSEFF	-	-	TRBV3-1/TRBV3-2	TRBJ2-1
TGTGCCAGCAGTGAATGGGAGGCGTCCGGGGAGCTGTTTTTT	CASSEWEASGELFF	-	-	TRBV2	TRBJ2-2
TGTGCCAGCAGGCCTAGCGGGGGGAGCTCCTACAATGAGCAGTTCTTC	CASRPSGGSSYNEQFF	-	TRBD2	TRBV7-9	TRBJ2-1
TGTGCCAGCAGCTTGGGAGGGGTTGACCAGTACTTC	CASSLGGVDQYF	-	TRBD2	TRBV11-2	TRBJ2-5
TGCGCCAGCAGCTTGGCTACTAGCGGTGCAGATACGCAGTATTTT	CASSLATSGADTQYF	-	TRBD2	TRBV5-1	TRBJ2-3
TGTGCCAGCAGCCCTACTAGCGACTCCTACAATGAGCAGTTCTTC	CASSPTSDSYNEQFF	once	TRBD2	TRBV7-9	TRBJ2-1
TGCAGCGACGGACAGGGTGACTATGGCTACACCTTC	CSDGQGDYGYTF	few	TRBD1	TRBV29-1	TRBJ1-2
TGTGCCAGCAGCTTGGAGGCCAACTATGGCTACACCTTC	CASSLEANYGYTF	-	-	TRBV7-9	TRBJ1-2
TGCAGCGTTGGAGGGTGCCGGGTCTGGGAGCAGTACTTC	CSVGGCRVWEQYF	-	-	TRBV29-1	TRBJ2-7
TGTGCCAGCAGGACAGGGCACAATCAGCCCCAGCATTTT	CASRTGHNQPQHF	few	TRBD1	TRBV16	TRBJ1-5
TGTGCCAGCAGTTTATACACAGGGCTGGGGGAGACCCAGTACTTC	CASSLYTGLGETQYF	-	-	TRBV28	TRBJ2-5
TGTGCCAGCAGTGCTCATAAGGGGGCGGTTCAGCCCCAGCATTTT	CASSAHKGAVQPQHF	-	TRBD1	TRBV6-2/TRBV6-3	TRBJ1-5
TGTGCCAGTAGTATCGGGGTTTTTGTCACTGAAGCTTTCTTT	CASSIGVFVTEAFF	-	-	TRBV19	TRBJ1-1
TGTGCCAGCAGCCCTCAGGGATCCTCTAACTATGGCTACACCTTC	CASSPQGSSNYGYTF	-	-	TRBV9	TRBJ1-2
TGTGCCACCAGTGATGCGGGACAGGGGGCTTTTGGTGAAAAACTGTTTTTT	CATSDAGQGAFGEKLFF	-	TRBD1	TRBV24-1	TRBJ1-4
TGTGCCACCAGCAGAGGACGAAGAACGGAGGGCTACACCTTC	CATSRGRRTEGYTF	-	-	TRBV15	TRBJ1-2